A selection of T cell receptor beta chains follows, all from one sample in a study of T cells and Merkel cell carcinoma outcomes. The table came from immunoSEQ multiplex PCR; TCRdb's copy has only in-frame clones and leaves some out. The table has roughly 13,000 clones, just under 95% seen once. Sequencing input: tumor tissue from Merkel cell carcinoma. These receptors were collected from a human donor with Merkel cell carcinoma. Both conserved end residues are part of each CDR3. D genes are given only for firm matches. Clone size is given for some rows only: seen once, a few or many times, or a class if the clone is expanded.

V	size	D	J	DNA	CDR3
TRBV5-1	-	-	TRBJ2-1	TGCGCCAGCAGCTTTGAGGGAACTGAGCAGTTCTTC	CASSFEGTEQFF
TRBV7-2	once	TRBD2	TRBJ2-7	TGTGCCAGCAGCTTCCAGAGCGCTAGCGGGGAGAACTACGAGCAGTACTTC	CASSFQSASGENYEQYF
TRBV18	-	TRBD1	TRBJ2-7	TGTGCCAGCTCACCACCTGGGACAGGGAGGCACGAGCAGTACTTC	CASSPPGTGRHEQYF
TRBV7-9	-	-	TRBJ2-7	TGTGCCAGCAGCTTCCCCCCATACGAGCAGTACTTC	CASSFPPYEQYF
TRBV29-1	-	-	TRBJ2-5	TGCAGCGTTTCTGGGGGGCACGGGGAGACCCAGTACTTC	CSVSGGHGETQYF
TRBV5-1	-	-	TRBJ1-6	TGCGCCAGCAGCTTTCAGGGGCTCGATTCACCCCTCCACTTT	CASSFQGLDSPLHF
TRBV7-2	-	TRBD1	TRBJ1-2	TGTGCCAGCAGCCTAGGACAGGGATTATATGGCTACACCTTC	CASSLGQGLYGYTF
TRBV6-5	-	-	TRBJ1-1	TGTGCCATCCGCCCCGAGGGGCGGACTGAAGCTTTCTTT	CAIRPEGRTEAFF
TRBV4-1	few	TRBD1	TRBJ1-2	TGCGCCAGCAGCTTGGGACAGAACTATGGCTACACCTTC	CASSLGQNYGYTF
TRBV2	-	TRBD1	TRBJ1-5	TGTGCCAGCAGGGGACAGTACAATCAGCCCCAGCATTTT	CASRGQYNQPQHF
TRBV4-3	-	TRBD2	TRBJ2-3	TGCGCCAGCAGCCAAGATACTAGCGGAACTAGCACAGATACGCAGTATTTT	CASSQDTSGTSTDTQYF
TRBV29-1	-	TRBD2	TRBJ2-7	TGCAGCGTTCCCGGACTAGCGGGAGGTAGTGAGCAGTACTTC	CSVPGLAGGSEQYF
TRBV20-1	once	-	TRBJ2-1	TGCAGTGCTAGAGGAACGGGAGAGCAGTTCTTC	CSARGTGEQFF
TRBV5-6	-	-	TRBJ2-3	TGTGCCAGCAGCTTCATAGATACGCAGTATTTT	CASSFIDTQYF
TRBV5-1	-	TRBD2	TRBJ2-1	TGCGCCAGCAGCCCACTAGCGGGAGTACGCAATGAGCAGTTCTTC	CASSPLAGVRNEQFF
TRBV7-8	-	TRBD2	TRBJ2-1	TGTGCCAGCAGCTTAGACGGTGCGGGGGGGCCGAATGAGCAGTTCTTC	CASSLDGAGGPNEQFF
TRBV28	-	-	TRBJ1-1	TGTGCCAGCAGTTTCTTGCAGGGCGCCGGCACTGAAGCTTTCTTT	CASSFLQGAGTEAFF
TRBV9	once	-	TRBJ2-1	TGTGCCAGCAGTAGCGGCGAATTTCATGAGCAGTTCTTC	CASSSGEFHEQFF
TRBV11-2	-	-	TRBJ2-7	TGTGCCAGCAGCTCACTCAGGCGGACCTACGAGCAGTACTTC	CASSSLRRTYEQYF
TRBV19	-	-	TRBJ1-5	TGTGCCAGTAGTTCAGATGTAAATCAGCCCCAGCATTTT	CASSSDVNQPQHF
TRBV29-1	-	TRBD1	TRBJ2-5	TGCAGCGTTCGGGACAGGGAGGAGACCCAGTACTTC	CSVRDREETQYF
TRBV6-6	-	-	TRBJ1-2	TGTGCCAGCAGTTACTCGGGTTTCATGGATGGCTACACCTTC	CASSYSGFMDGYTF
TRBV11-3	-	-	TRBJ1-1	TGTGCCAGCAGCTTAGATGGGCAGGGGAATACTGAAGCTTTCTTT	CASSLDGQGNTEAFF